The entry that follows covers one T cell receptor beta chain sequence. Study processing details: Amplified reference gene primers provided the basis for estimating nucleated cell counts. The repertoire was sequenced with immunoSEQ multiplex PCR; TCRdb's copy has only in-frame clones and lacks some. V, J and clone size are taken as reported in that table, and D and trimming were inferred from the DNA itself. The sample shows about 150,000 clones, around 88% of them seen only once. The data are from a study of blood T cell repertoires in COVID-19. Study-wide context: Acute and convalescent COVID-19 samples came from the United States, Italy and Spain. T cells, B-cell-depleted T cells, or PBMCs provided the cDNA or gDNA that served as material.

V was cut by 3 bases and J by 4 bases, with 12 bases left in between. CDR1 KGHSH and CDR2 LQKENI come from the germline V gene. This CDR3 region has 14 residues. The sequencing sample was made of peripheral blood. The V and J genes are TRBV18 and TRBJ1-2; no firm D call. This sequence was found in a man aged 55 to 70 with active or convalescent COVID-19. CDR3 coding DNA: TGTGCCAGCTCACCCCCCCAGGCGACCTATGGCTACACCTTC. Its translation is CASSPPQATYGYTF. Variable domain in full (rest from reference TRBV18 and TRBJ1-2): NAGVMQNPRHLVRRRGQEARLRCSPMKGHSHVYWYRQLPEEGLKFMVYLQKENIIDESGMPKERFSAEFPKEGPSILRIQQVVRGDSAAYFCASSPPQATYGYTFGSGTRLTVV.